This T cell receptor beta chain was sequenced during a study of blood T cells in healthy people across ages. Study conclusions and caveats: In older individuals, TCR beta diversity per million T cells was lower, falling roughly linearly with age. Naive and antigen-experienced cells were not separated, limiting conclusive comparison.

As to this clonotype: The target antigen is unknown.

Isolated PBMCs totaled at least 6 million in each sample. It was with a sample-barcoded 5' primer and a J-beta primer mix that a second PCR of roughly 7 to 12 cycles was run. No fewer than 3 million CDR3-containing paired-end reads came from each sample. MiXCR, run by TCRdb on the 5' RACE reads, gives a single entry per CDR3 protein. The repertoire holds roughly 1.9 million distinct CDR3 sequences, with around 42% as singletons. The source is a human donor in good health. Material for sequencing was blood.

CDR3 sequence (DNA): TGTGCCAGCAGCTTAGTATTCGTCGAAGCTTTCTTT. It yields the protein CASSLVFVEAFF. This chain joins TRBV7-2 and TRBJ1-1, with D uncertain. V lost 1 base, J lost 8 bases, and 8 bases lay in between. Per germline, CDR1 SGHTA and CDR2 FQGNSA. CDR3 length: 12 residues.